This T cell receptor (beta chain) stems from a study of T-cell memory formation after mild COVID-19. General study results and limits: Contracting CD4+ clones were located mainly in CM and EM, and CD8+ clones in EMRA. Day 15 to 85 contracting clones showed balanced CD4/CD8; later expanders leaned CD4+. A subset of responding clones appeared in pre-infection memory, suggesting cross-reactive memory joined.

Worth noting for this clonotype: Its antigen is unknown.

Trimming cost V 1 base and J 0 bases, with 7 bases left between them. The CDR3 contains 15 residues. Per germline, CDR1 SGHRS and CDR2 YFSETQ. Constant-segment primers served in 5'RACE that generated TCR alpha and TCR beta cDNA libraries bearing sample barcodes and UMIs. TCRdb used MiXCR to reprocess the 5' RACE reads, holding one entry per CDR3 protein. The table lists hundreds of thousands of distinct CDR3 sequences, roughly 22% of them singletons. Sequenced: PBMCs or a T cell subset sorted from them (not recorded which). The chain links TRBV5-1 to TRBJ2-2; D gene unclear. The TCR sequence derives from an adult woman who had mild COVID-19 (a few samples of this study predate the infection). Cell type and time point are not known. Written as DNA, the CDR3 is TGCGCCAGCAGCTTGAGTAGGTCGAACACCGGGGAGCTGTTTTTT. This sequence encodes CASSLSRSNTGELFF.